The clone carrying this TCR beta chain appeared many times. The entry originates in a study of T cells in Graves' hyperthyroidism and ophthalmopathy. CDR1 and CDR2 from the germline V gene are SGHRS and YFSETQ. This CDR3 contains 15 residues. Trimming removed 0 bases from V and 3 bases from J, with 10 bases in between. The TCR beta CDR3 regions underwent amplification using RNA transcripts as the source. HTBI primers were used for first-round RT-PCR of the TCR CDR3. One entry per CDR3 protein, called by TCRdb with MiXCR from the multiplex PCR reads. The table has about 570,000 distinct CDR3 sequences, 35% to 55% seen once.

The TCR sequence derives from an adult woman with Graves' disease, either hyperthyroidism or ophthalmopathy (not recorded which). This chain links TRBV5-1 with TRBJ1-5, with unresolved D. The source material was peripheral blood or thyroid tissue (not recorded which). The CDR3 reads CASSLGTATNQPQHF. The CDR3 DNA sequence: TGCGCCAGCAGCTTGGGCACAGCTACCAATCAGCCCCAGCATTTT.